This T cell receptor (beta chain) was documented in a study of T cells in Graves' hyperthyroidism and ophthalmopathy. Amplified regions were TCR beta CDR3 sequences from RNA transcripts. TCR CDR3 underwent first-round RT-PCR with the HTBI primer set. TCRdb re-called the multiplex PCR reads with MiXCR, one entry per CDR3 protein. Among about half a million distinct CDR3 sequences listed, 15% to 20% were seen once. Trimming removed 4 bases from V and 7 bases from J, with 14 bases in between. The CDR3 totals 14 residues. Germline V gene sequence: CDR1 LGHNT, CDR2 FRNRAP. This clonotype was recorded a few times.

The sample was blood. The V gene is TRBV12-5, the J gene TRBJ1-5, with a tentative D call TRBD1 (5 bases). The TCR was taken from a young woman with Graves' ophthalmopathy. The CDR3 region is CASGSPGKRQPQHF. The DNA for the CDR3 is TGTGCTAGTGGTTCACCAGGGAAAAGGCAGCCCCAGCATTTT.